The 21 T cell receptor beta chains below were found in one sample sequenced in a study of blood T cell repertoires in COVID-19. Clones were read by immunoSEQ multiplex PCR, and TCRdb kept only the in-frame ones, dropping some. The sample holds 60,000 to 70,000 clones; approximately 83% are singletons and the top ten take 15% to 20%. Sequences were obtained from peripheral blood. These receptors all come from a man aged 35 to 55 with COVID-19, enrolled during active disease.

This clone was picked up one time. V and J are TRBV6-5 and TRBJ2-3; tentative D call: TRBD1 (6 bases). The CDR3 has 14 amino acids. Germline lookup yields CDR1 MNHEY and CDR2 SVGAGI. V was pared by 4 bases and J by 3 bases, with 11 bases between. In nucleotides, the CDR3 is TGTGCCAGCAGTTTTCACACAGGGACAGATACGCAGTATTTT. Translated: CASSFHTGTDTQYF.

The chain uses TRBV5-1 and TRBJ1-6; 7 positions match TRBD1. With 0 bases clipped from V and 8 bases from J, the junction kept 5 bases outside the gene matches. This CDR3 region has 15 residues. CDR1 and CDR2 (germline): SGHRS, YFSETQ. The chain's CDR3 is CASSLEHRGYSPLHF. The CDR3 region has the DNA TGCGCCAGCAGCTTGGAACACAGGGGATATTCACCCCTCCACTTT.

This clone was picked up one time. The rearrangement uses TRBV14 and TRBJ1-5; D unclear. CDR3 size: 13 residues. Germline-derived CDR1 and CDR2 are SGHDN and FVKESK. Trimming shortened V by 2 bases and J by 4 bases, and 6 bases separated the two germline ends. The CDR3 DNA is TGTGCCAGCAGCCAAAATTATAATCAGCCCCAGCATTTT. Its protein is CASSQNYNQPQHF.

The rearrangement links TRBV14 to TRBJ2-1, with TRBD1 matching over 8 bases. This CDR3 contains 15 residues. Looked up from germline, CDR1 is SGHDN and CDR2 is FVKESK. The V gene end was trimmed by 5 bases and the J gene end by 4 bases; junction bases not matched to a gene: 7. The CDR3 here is CASSVRDRSYNEQFF. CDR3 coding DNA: TGTGCCAGCAGCGTCCGGGACAGGTCGTACAATGAGCAGTTCTTC.

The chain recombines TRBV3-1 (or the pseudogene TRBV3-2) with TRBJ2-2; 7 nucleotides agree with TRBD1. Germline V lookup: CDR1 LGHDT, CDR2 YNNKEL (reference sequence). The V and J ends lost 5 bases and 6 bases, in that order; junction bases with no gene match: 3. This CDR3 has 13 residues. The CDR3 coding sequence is TGTGCCAGCAGCAATACAGGGGCCGGGGAGCTGTTTTTT. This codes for CASSNTGAGELFF.

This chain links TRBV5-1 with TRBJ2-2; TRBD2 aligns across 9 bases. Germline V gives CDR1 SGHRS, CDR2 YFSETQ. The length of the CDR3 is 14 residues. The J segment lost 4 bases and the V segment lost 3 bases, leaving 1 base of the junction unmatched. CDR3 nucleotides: TGCGCCAGCAGCTATAGCGGGGGCACCGGGGAGCTGTTTTTT. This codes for CASSYSGGTGELFF.

The CDR3 DNA reads as TGTGCCAGCAGCCCCAGAGACAGGGGTGGGAACATTCAGTACTTC. It yields the protein CASSPRDRGGNIQYF. The rearrangement joins TRBV5-6 to TRBJ2-4; TRBD1 aligns across 8 bases. The CDR3 runs 15 residues. Germline CDR1 is SGHDT and CDR2 is YYEEEE. V was pared by 4 bases and J by 7 bases, with 10 bases of the junction left unmatched.

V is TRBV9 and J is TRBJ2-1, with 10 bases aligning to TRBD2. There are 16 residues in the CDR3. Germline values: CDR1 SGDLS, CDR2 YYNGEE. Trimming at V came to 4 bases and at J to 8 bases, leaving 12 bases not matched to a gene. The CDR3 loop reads CASSLSGGAAPDEQFF. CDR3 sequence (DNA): TGTGCCAGCAGCCTAAGCGGGGGGGCGGCTCCCGATGAGCAGTTCTTC. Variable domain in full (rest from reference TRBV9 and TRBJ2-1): DSGVTQTPKHLITATGQRVTLRCSPRSGDLSVYWYQQSLDQGLQFLIQYYNGEERAKGNILERFSAQQFPDLHSELNLSSLELGDSALYFCASSLSGGAAPDEQFFGPGTRLTVL.

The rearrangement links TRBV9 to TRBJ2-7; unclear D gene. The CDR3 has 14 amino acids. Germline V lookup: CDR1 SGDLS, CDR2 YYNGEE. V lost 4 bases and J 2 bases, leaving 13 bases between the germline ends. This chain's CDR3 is CASSLTPRTYEQYF. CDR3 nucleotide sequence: TGTGCCAGCAGCCTCACCCCCAGAACCTACGAGCAGTACTTC.

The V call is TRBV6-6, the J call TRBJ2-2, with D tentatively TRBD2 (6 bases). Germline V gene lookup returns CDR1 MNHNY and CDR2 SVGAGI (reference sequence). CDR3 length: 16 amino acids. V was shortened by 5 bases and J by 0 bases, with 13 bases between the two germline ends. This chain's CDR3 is CASSTTGLANTGELFF. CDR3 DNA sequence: TGTGCCAGCAGTACAACGGGACTTGCGAACACCGGGGAGCTGTTTTTT.

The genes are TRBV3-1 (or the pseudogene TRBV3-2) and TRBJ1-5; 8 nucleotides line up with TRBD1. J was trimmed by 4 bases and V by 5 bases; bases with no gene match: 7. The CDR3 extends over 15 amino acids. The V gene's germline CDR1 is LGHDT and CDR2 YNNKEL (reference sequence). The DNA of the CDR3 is TGTGCCAGCAGCGTCGGACAGGGAGGAAATCAGCCCCAGCATTTT. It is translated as CASSVGQGGNQPQHF.

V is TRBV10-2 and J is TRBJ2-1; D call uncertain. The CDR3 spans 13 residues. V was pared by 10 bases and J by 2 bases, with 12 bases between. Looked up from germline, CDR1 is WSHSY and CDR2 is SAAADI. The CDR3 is CATYSPPYNEQFF. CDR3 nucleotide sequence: TGCGCCACCTACTCACCACCCTACAATGAGCAGTTCTTC.

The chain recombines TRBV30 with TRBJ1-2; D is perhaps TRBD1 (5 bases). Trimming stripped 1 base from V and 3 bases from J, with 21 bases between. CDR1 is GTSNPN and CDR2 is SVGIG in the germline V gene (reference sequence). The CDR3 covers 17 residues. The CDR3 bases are TGTGCCTGGAGTGCTCCCCTTGGCAGGGAAGAGGACTATGGCTACACCTTC. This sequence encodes CAWSAPLGREEDYGYTF.

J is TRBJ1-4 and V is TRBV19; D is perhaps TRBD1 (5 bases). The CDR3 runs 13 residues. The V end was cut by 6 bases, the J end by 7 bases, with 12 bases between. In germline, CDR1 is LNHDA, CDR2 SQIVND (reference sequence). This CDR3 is CASRGGVSEKLFF. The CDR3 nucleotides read TGTGCCAGTAGAGGAGGGGTCAGTGAAAAACTGTTTTTT.

The CDR3 is CASSYGTSGGAGEQFF. CDR3 nucleotide sequence: TGTGCCAGCAGTTACGGGACTAGCGGGGGGGCAGGGGAGCAGTTCTTC. V and J are TRBV6-6 and TRBJ2-1; 16 bases are shared with TRBD2. CDR1 is MNHNY, CDR2 SVGAGI, per germline (reference sequence). This CDR3 is built from 16 residues. The V and J ends lost 2 bases and 10 bases, in that order; junction bases with no gene match: 5.

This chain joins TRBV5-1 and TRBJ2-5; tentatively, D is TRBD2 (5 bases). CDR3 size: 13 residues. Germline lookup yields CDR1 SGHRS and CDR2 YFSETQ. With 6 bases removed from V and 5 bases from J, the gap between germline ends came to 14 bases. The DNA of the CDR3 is TGCGCCAGCAACAATCTCGGAGGCGAGACCCAGTACTTC. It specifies CASNNLGGETQYF.

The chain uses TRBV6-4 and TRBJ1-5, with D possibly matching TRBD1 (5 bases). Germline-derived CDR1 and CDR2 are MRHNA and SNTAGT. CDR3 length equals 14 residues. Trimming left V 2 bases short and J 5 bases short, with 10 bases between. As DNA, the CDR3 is TGTGCCAGCAGTGACCGGGCAGGGTATCAGCCCCAGCATTTT. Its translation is CASSDRAGYQPQHF.

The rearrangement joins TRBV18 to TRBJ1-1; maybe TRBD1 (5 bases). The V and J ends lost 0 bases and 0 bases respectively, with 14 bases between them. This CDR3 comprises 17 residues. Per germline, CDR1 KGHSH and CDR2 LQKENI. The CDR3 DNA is TGTGCCAGCTCACCACCGAACAGGCAAACGGTGAACACTGAAGCTTTCTTT. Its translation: CASSPPNRQTVNTEAFF.

DNA of the CDR3: TGTGCCAGCACCCAAGGGGGGGCGGGGAACACTGAAGCTTTCTTT. Amino acid sequence: CASTQGGAGNTEAFF. The chain has TRBV6-5 and TRBJ1-1, with a tentative D call TRBD1 (6 bases). Germline V gene data show CDR1 as MNHEY and CDR2 as SVGAGI. The CDR3 covers 15 residues. Trimming stripped 7 bases from V and 1 base from J, with 16 bases between.

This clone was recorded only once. In DNA, the CDR3 is TGTGCCAGTAGTGGCGGACTATCAGATACGCAGTATTTT. Translated, it gives CASSGGLSDTQYF. The chain joins TRBV19 to TRBJ2-3; D might be TRBD2 (6 bases). The CDR3 contains 13 residues. Germline values: CDR1 LNHDA, CDR2 SQIVND (reference sequence). V dropped 5 bases and J dropped 4 bases, with 10 bases sitting between them.

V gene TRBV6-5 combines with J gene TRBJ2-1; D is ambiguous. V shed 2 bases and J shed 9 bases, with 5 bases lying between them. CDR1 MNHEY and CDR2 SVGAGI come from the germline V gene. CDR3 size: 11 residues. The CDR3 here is CASSYPGEQFF. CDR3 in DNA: TGTGCCAGCAGTTACCCGGGTGAGCAGTTCTTC.